This TCR beta chain was observed in a study of Graves' ophthalmopathy and Graves' hyperthyroidism. This clonotype has only a few counts. TCR beta CDR3 regions were amplified from RNA transcripts. Second-round multiplex PCR followed a first-round RT-PCR using HTBI primers. TCRdb reprocessed the multiplex PCR reads via MiXCR and lists one record per CDR3 protein. The repertoire holds 620,000 or so distinct CDR3 sequences, approximately 22% seen once, with around 7% in the top ten. This CDR3 has 16 amino acids. In germline, CDR1 is SGHAT, CDR2 FQDESV (reference sequence). The V end lost 1 base, the J end lost 3 bases, and 12 bases lay between the germline ends.

The source is a woman between 18 and 30 years old with stable Graves' hyperthyroidism. Some clones in this sample may be carry-over from other donors' samples. The rearrangement uses TRBV11-1 and TRBJ2-2, with unresolved D. Sequenced: peripheral blood. The CDR3 reads CASSLDPLRDTGELFF. CDR3 nucleotides: TGTGCCAGCAGCTTAGACCCCCTACGAGACACCGGGGAGCTGTTTTTT. Drawing the rest from reference TRBV11-1 and TRBJ2-2, the complete variable domain is EAEVAQSPRYKITEKSQAVAFWCDPISGHATLYWYRQILGQGPELLVQFQDESVVDDSQLPKDRFSAERLKGVDSTLKIQPAELGDSAMYLCASSLDPLRDTGELFFGEGSRLTVL.